Presented here are 12 T cell receptor beta chains from one specimen sequenced in a study of blood T cells in healthy people across ages (dated by TCRdb to between 2014 and 2017). The protocol used for the library was 5' RACE. The data were produced on an Illumina HiSeq 2500. The second PCR ran for roughly 7 to 11 cycles and used a J-beta primer mix along with a sample-barcoded 5' primer. TCRdb redid the processing of the public reads, applying fastp at Q25 and MiXCR, and retained in-frame beta chains. Records with the same CDR3 protein are collapsed into one entry carrying the most frequent genes and DNA. Counted in this sample were hundreds of thousands of distinct CDR3 sequences; more than 40% of them appeared once. Under 35% of the sample is held by the ten biggest clonotypes. The material sequenced was blood. The receptors were gathered from a woman aged 60 to 75 in good health.

V gene TRBV29-1 combines with J gene TRBJ2-3, with 9 positions matching TRBD1. CDR1 and CDR2 from the germline V gene are SQVTM and ANQGSEA. The V gene end was trimmed by 7 bases and the J gene end by 3 bases; junction bases not matched to a gene: 5. This CDR3 is 13 amino acids long. CDR3 protein: CSGGQGQTDTQYF. CDR3 DNA sequence: TGCAGCGGGGGACAGGGACAAACAGATACGCAGTATTTT.

This chain links TRBV3-1 with TRBJ1-6, with 7 bases that match TRBD1. The J segment lost 12 bases and the V segment lost 0 bases, leaving 11 bases of the junction unmatched. Germline V gives CDR1 LGHDT, CDR2 YNNKEL (reference sequence). The CDR3 loop spans 16 amino acids. The CDR3: CASSQDSWTGDKPLHF. The CDR3 DNA is TGTGCCAGCAGCCAAGATTCGTGGACAGGAGATAAACCCCTCCACTTT.

The chain couples TRBV7-9 to TRBJ2-2; 7 bases match TRBD1. This CDR3 region has 14 residues. Germline-derived CDR1 and CDR2 are SEHNR and FQNEAQ (reference sequence). V lost 5 bases and J lost 3; bases outside the gene matches: 3. The DNA for the CDR3 is TGTGCCAGCAGCCCGGGACAGTACACCGGGGAGCTGTTTTTT. Translation: CASSPGQYTGELFF.

The sample holds a few counts of this clonotype. It may be a read error: a sequence one base away is much more abundant. The V and J genes are TRBV4-3 and TRBJ2-7; 7 bases fit TRBD2. Germline V gene data show CDR1 as LGHNA and CDR2 as YSLEER. V was clipped by 0 bases and J by 7 bases; unmatched bases: 12. CDR3 length: 16 amino acids. CDR3 in amino acids: CASSQDETSYNNEQYF. The CDR3 DNA reads TGCGCCAGCAGCCAAGACGAGACTAGCTATAACAATGAGCAGTACTTC.

The genes are TRBV4-3 and TRBJ2-3; D not resolved. CDR3 length: 13 amino acids. Trimming took 1 base from V and 5 from J, leaving 7 bases between them. Germline-derived CDR1 and CDR2 are LGHNA and YSLEER. The CDR3 is CASSQVSVDTQYF. The DNA of the CDR3 is TGCGCCAGCAGCCAAGTCTCCGTAGATACGCAGTATTTT.

About this clonotype itself: At one of its ends the junction is not consistent with the germline gene, which may arise from a read error. The chain combines TRBV9 with TRBJ2-4; no definite D call. CDR1 is SGDLS, CDR2 YYNGEE, per germline. This CDR3 is 15 amino acids long. CDR3 loop: CVSSAADNIQNIQYF. The CDR3 bases are TGTGTCAGCAGCGCAGCCGACAATATTCAAAACATTCAGTACTTC. Together with reference TRBV9 and TRBJ2-4, the CDR3 gives the full variable domain: DSGVTQTPKHLITATGQRVTLRCSPRSGDLSVYWYQQSLDQGLQFLIQYYNGEERAKGNILERFSAQQFPDLHSELNLSSLELGDSALYFCVSSAADNIQNIQYFGAGTRLSVL.

Turning to this clonotype: This sequence may be a read error, since a much larger clone differs from it by one base. The genes are TRBV5-6 and TRBJ1-2, with 9 positions matching TRBD1. This CDR3 spans 14 amino acids. Germline V gene data show CDR1 as SGHDT and CDR2 as YYEEEE. CDR3 sequence reads: CSSSFTGGLDGYTF. CDR3 DNA: TGTTCCAGCAGTTTCACAGGGGGCTTGGATGGCTACACCTTC. Supplemented by reference TRBV5-6 and TRBJ1-2, the full variable domain reads DAGVTQSPTHLIKTRGQQVTLRCSPKSGHDTVSWYQQALGQGPQFIFQYYEEEERQRGNFPDRFSGHQFPNYSSELNVNALLLGDSALYLCSSSFTGGLDGYTFGSGTRLTVV.

This sequence joins TRBV7-3 and TRBJ1-6; tentative D call: TRBD1 (6 bases). The CDR3 runs to 15 residues. Germline V gives CDR1 SGHTA, CDR2 FQGTGA. V was clipped by 1 base and J by 6 bases, with 10 bases between them. The CDR3 protein is CASSLMGASNSPLHF. The CDR3 nucleotides are TGTGCCAGCAGCTTAATGGGGGCAAGTAATTCACCCCTCCACTTT.

The CDR3 coding sequence is TGTGCCAGCAGTTACGGGGCAAAACTAGCGGATGAGCAGTTCTTC. This gives the protein CASSYGAKLADEQFF. The gene calls are TRBV6-2 or TRBV6-3 and TRBJ2-1; 8 bases map to TRBD2. Per the germline V gene, CDR1 is MNHEY and CDR2 is SVGEGT. The CDR3 runs 15 residues. V was clipped by 2 bases and J by 8 bases; unmatched bases: 8.

The rearrangement links TRBV4-2 to TRBJ1-1; no clear D gene. The CDR3 is 13 residues long. Trimming removed 3 bases at V and 5 bases at J, with 10 bases between. CDR1 and CDR2 (germline): LGHNA, YNFKEQ. The CDR3 spells CASSQRTRTEAFF. The CDR3, as DNA: TGTGCCAGCAGCCAGAGAACCCGGACTGAAGCTTTCTTT.

The chain carries TRBV27 and TRBJ1-2; no clear D gene. Trimming removed 3 bases at V and 7 bases at J, with 12 bases between. From germline, CDR1 is MNHEY and CDR2 SMNVEV (reference sequence). CDR3 length: 13 amino acids. The DNA for the CDR3 is TGTGCCAGCAGTTTGAGGGAGGCTGGTGGCTACACCTTC. It translates to CASSLREAGGYTF.

In this sample, this clonotype turned up a few times. Written as DNA, the CDR3 is TGTGCCAGCAGCCCCTCCGAGGGGGGGGGTCAGCCCCAGCATTTT. Translating it yields CASSPSEGGGQPQHF. V usage is TRBV4-2 and J usage is TRBJ1-5; D perhaps matches TRBD1 (6 bases). The CDR3 is 15 amino acids. Looked up from germline, CDR1 is LGHNA and CDR2 is YNFKEQ. V was cut by 4 bases and J by 6 bases, with 16 bases left in between.